These 21 T cell receptor beta chains came from one sample sequenced in a study of post-analysis software for immune sequencing data (dated by TCRdb to the mid-2010s). What the work shows at the level of the full study, not this receptor alone: Patients showed significantly higher frequencies than controls for roughly five TRBV segments, among them TRBV5-6, TRBV5-1 and TRBV20-1.

Libraries were built with PCR. The sequencer listed for this sample is Illumina HiSeq 2500. To reduce PCR and sequencing biases, unique molecular identifiers were built into the TCR beta cDNA libraries. The raw public reads went through TCRdb reprocessing: fastp at Q25, MiXCR clone calling, in-frame beta chains kept. Rows with one shared CDR3 protein collapse into an entry with the most common genes and DNA. The sample table records approximately 570,000 distinct CDR3 sequences; around 47% of these occur just once. The top ten clones comprise 1.5% to 2% of the sample. No cognate antigen is known for these TCRs. Sequenced material: blood. The receptor set was obtained from a girl aged 5 to 17 with multiple sclerosis.

This clonotype was seen a few times. V usage is TRBV12-3 or TRBV12-4 and J usage is TRBJ2-1; 8 nucleotides line up with TRBD2. V lost 2 bases and J lost 2; bases outside the gene matches: 5. The CDR3 covers 16 residues. CDR3 sequence (DNA): TGTGCCAGCAGTTTAAAGGGACTAGGGACCTACAATGAGCAGTTCTTC. Translated, it gives CASSLKGLGTYNEQFF.

In this sample, this clonotype turned up a few times. CDR3 sequence: CSIAGTGAYEQYF. The CDR3 bases are TGCAGTATCGCCGGGACGGGGGCCTACGAGCAGTACTTC. This rearrangement joins TRBV20-1 to TRBJ2-7; TRBD2 is a possible D gene (6 bases). Germline V CDR1 and CDR2: DFQATT, SNEGSKA (reference sequence). The CDR3 is 13 amino acids. V was trimmed by 8 bases and J by 2 bases, leaving 16 bases between them.

This clonotype occurred a few times. V gene TRBV7-3 combines with J gene TRBJ1-1, with a weak D call TRBD1 (6 bases). The CDR3 extends over 13 amino acids. The germline gives CDR1 SGHTA, CDR2 FQGTGA. Trimming cost V 3 bases and J 3 bases, with 8 bases left between them. In DNA, the CDR3 is TGTGCCAGCAGCTTGGGGGCTTACACTGAAGCTTTCTTT. Amino acids: CASSLGAYTEAFF.

The V and J genes are TRBV5-1 and TRBJ2-1; 9 bases align to TRBD1. From germline, CDR1 is SGHRS and CDR2 YFSETQ. With 3 bases clipped from V and 0 bases from J, the junction kept 7 bases outside the gene matches. The CDR3 extends over 17 amino acids. CDR3 in amino acids: CASSSTGGVNSYNEQFF. CDR3 in DNA: TGCGCCAGCAGCTCTACAGGGGGCGTAAACTCCTACAATGAGCAGTTCTTC.

This clonotype was detected a few times. V is TRBV12-3 or TRBV12-4 and J is TRBJ2-3; 7 bases are a match to TRBD2. CDR3 length equals 14 residues. The junction had 1 base not matched to a gene; V was cut back by 2 bases and J by 2 bases. CDR3 region: CASSLQRDTDTQYF. The CDR3 nucleotides are TGTGCCAGCAGTTTACAGCGGGACACAGATACGCAGTATTTT.

This clonotype was picked up one time. The chain recombines TRBV20-1 with TRBJ2-3; D possibly corresponds to TRBD2 (6 bases). Trimming stripped 1 base from V and 6 bases from J, with 14 bases between. The CDR3 runs 14 residues. The germline gives CDR1 DFQATT, CDR2 SNEGSKA (reference sequence). Here the CDR3 DNA reads TGCAGTGCTAGAGGGCCGGGACTGGGGGATACGCAGTATTTT. Protein: CSARGPGLGDTQYF.

This clonotype has more than one count but fewer than ten. The chain employs TRBV7-2 and TRBJ2-1; no firm D call. CDR1 and CDR2 (germline): SGHTA, FQGNSA. This CDR3 has 13 residues. Between the trimmed V and J ends, which lost 1 base and 15 bases, there was a span of 16 bases. The CDR3 bases are TGTGCCAGCAGCTTAGAGGCGGTTTCGCTGAGGTTCTTC. It yields the protein CASSLEAVSLRFF.

The chain uses TRBV18 and TRBJ2-5; TRBD1 matches 9 bases. Near its end, the DNA agrees better with TRBJ2-7, so the J call may be wrong. Per the germline V gene, CDR1 is KGHSH and CDR2 is LQKENI. This CDR3 has 15 residues. As DNA, the CDR3 is TGTGCCAGCTCCGACCCGGGACAGGGTAGAGGCGAGCAGTACTTC. This translates into CASSDPGQGRGEQYF.

The rearrangement joins TRBV12-3 or TRBV12-4 to TRBJ2-3, with D possibly TRBD2 on 5 matching bases. This CDR3 has 15 residues. The V end lost 3 bases, the J end lost 4 bases, and 14 bases lay between the germline ends. The CDR3 coding sequence is TGTGCCAGCAGTTTCGAGGGCCTAAGCGCAGATACGCAGTATTTT. Residues: CASSFEGLSADTQYF.

The chain uses TRBV20-1 and TRBJ2-7; 8 nucleotides agree with TRBD2. Germline CDR1 is DFQATT and CDR2 is SNEGSKA (reference sequence). The CDR3 runs 15 residues. Trimming removed 1 base from V and 2 bases from J; junction bases left unmatched: 7. The CDR3 protein is CSARVLAGPTYEQYF. CDR3 nucleotide sequence: TGCAGTGCTAGAGTGCTAGCGGGCCCGACCTACGAGCAGTACTTC.

The chain employs TRBV28 and TRBJ2-6; D unresolved. Germline CDR1 and CDR2: MDHEN and SYDVKM. The CDR3 has 13 residues. Deletions cut 9 bases from V and 1 base from J, with 7 bases between. Written as DNA, the CDR3 is TGTGCCAGTACAGCTTCTGGGGCCAACGTCCTGACTTTC. This gives the protein CASTASGANVLTF.

The chain links TRBV6-1 to TRBJ1-2, with TRBD1 identical over 7 bases. Per the germline V gene, CDR1 is MNHNS and CDR2 is SASEGT. The CDR3 runs 14 residues. V was clipped by 0 bases and J by 5 bases; unmatched bases: 3. The CDR3: CASSEAQQGYGYTF. The CDR3 DNA reads TGTGCCAGCAGTGAAGCCCAACAGGGGTATGGCTACACCTTC.

V and J are TRBV28 and TRBJ1-5; 12 bases agree with TRBD1. The CDR3 has 20 residues. The germline V gene encodes CDR1 MDHEN and CDR2 SYDVKM. With 3 bases clipped from V and 8 bases from J, the junction kept 20 bases outside the gene matches. For the CDR3, the DNA is TGTGCCAGCAGTTTGATTGGGACAGGGGGCTATTCTGGCTATAACAAGCCCCAGCATTTT. This sequence encodes CASSLIGTGGYSGYNKPQHF. The full variable domain, its missing parts supplied by reference TRBV28 and TRBJ1-5, is DVKVTQSSRYLVKRTGEKVFLECVQDMDHENMFWYRQDPGLGLRLIYFSYDVKMKEKGDIPEGYSVSREKKERFSLILESASTNQTSMYLCASSLIGTGGYSGYNKPQHFGDGTRLSIL.

This clonotype was seen once. The chain combines TRBV7-9 with TRBJ2-1, with D perhaps TRBD2 (5 bases). The V gene's germline CDR1 is SEHNR and CDR2 FQNEAQ (reference sequence). V was cut by 2 bases and J by 5 bases, with 10 bases left in between. This CDR3 is built from 14 residues. The CDR3 DNA reads as TGTGCCAGCAGCTTAACCGTACTAGACAATGAGCAGTTCTTC. Its protein is CASSLTVLDNEQFF. The entire variable domain, with the rest obtained from reference TRBV7-9 and TRBJ2-1, is as follows: DTGVSQNPRHKITKRGQNVTFRCDPISEHNRLYWYRQTLGQGPEFLTYFQNEAQLEKSRLLSDRFSAERPKGSFSTLEIQRTEQGDSAMYLCASSLTVLDNEQFFGPGTRLTVL.

CDR3 in amino acids: CASSPGAIDEQFF. CDR3 coding DNA: TGTGCCAGCAGCCCTGGGGCCATAGATGAGCAGTTCTTC. This chain connects TRBV12-3 or TRBV12-4 to TRBJ2-1; D might be TRBD1 (5 bases). Trimming took 6 bases from V and 8 from J, leaving 14 bases between them. CDR3 length: 13 amino acids.

The chain is built from TRBV6-6 and TRBJ2-7; D is undetermined. Germline lookup yields CDR1 MNHNY and CDR2 SVGAGI (reference sequence). V gave up 0 bases and J gave up 1 base, with 7 bases separating them. The CDR3 covers 14 residues. CDR3 residues: CASSYSTLSYEQYF. The CDR3 nucleotides read TGTGCCAGCAGTTACTCCACTCTTTCCTACGAGCAGTACTTC.

The chain uses TRBV20-1 and TRBJ1-1, with D unclear. The V end was cut by 1 base, the J end by 5 bases, with 14 bases between. Germline V gives CDR1 DFQATT, CDR2 SNEGSKA (reference sequence). The CDR3 has 14 amino acids. CDR3 loop: CSARVRSSRTEAFF. The CDR3 DNA is TGCAGTGCTAGAGTCAGGAGTAGTAGGACTGAAGCTTTCTTT.

This clonotype occurred a few times. The chain recombines TRBV4-1 with TRBJ1-2, with D possibly TRBD1 on 5 matching bases. Germline CDR1 MGHRA, CDR2 YSYEKL. The V gene lost 1 base and the J gene lost 4 bases, with 10 bases spanning the gap. CDR3 length equals 14 residues. CDR3 bases: TGCGCCAGCAGCCAAGGAGGAGACAGCTATGGCTACACCTTC. This translates into CASSQGGDSYGYTF.

The chain combines TRBV6-5 with TRBJ2-1, with TRBD1 identical over 10 bases. J gave up 3 bases and V 4 bases, and 12 bases lay outside the gene matches. Germline CDR1 and CDR2: MNHEY and SVGAGI. The CDR3 covers 18 residues. CDR3 sequence reads: CASSFSGTGELGYNEQFF. Written as DNA, the CDR3 is TGTGCCAGCAGTTTCTCCGGGACAGGGGAGCTCGGCTACAATGAGCAGTTCTTC.

The rearrangement links TRBV5-1 to TRBJ2-7, with a tentative D call TRBD1 (5 bases). Germline V gene data show CDR1 as SGHRS and CDR2 as YFSETQ. The CDR3 runs 16 residues. V was shortened by 0 bases and J by 5 bases, with 18 bases between the two germline ends. Here the CDR3 reads CASSLVQGSTSDEQYF. The CDR3 bases are TGCGCCAGCAGCTTGGTCCAGGGCTCGACTTCCGACGAGCAGTACTTC.

This clonotype was counted a few times. V gene TRBV12-3 or TRBV12-4 combines with J gene TRBJ2-4, with 7 bases identical to TRBD2. Trimming took 6 bases from V and 3 from J; bases not matched to a gene: 8. The length of the CDR3 is 15 residues. The CDR3 sequence: CASSPSAGYKNIQYF. CDR3 coding DNA: TGTGCCAGCAGCCCTTCAGCGGGATACAAAAACATTCAGTACTTC.